One and the same sample provided the 5 T cell receptor beta chains below, sequenced in a study of blood T cell repertoires in COVID-19 (dated by TCRdb to the early 2020s). Receptor libraries were prepared by the immunoSEQ multiplex PCR assay. Imported from immuneACCESS, the table was reduced by TCRdb to in-frame sequences with V and J called. These copies leave out some clones; in studies compared against another copy, an unresolved V gene accounts for under half, and the cause of the remainder is not known. The sample table holds around 80,000 clones, of which more than 65% were seen once. Around 12% of the sample belongs to the ten largest clones. Source material: peripheral blood. The receptors come from a man older than 75 with acute or convalescent COVID-19.

The DNA for the CDR3 is TGCGCCAGCAGCCCGGACGGGGCGGGAACTGGGGCCAACGTCCTGACTTTC. Protein sequence: CASSPDGAGTGANVLTF. The chain joins TRBV5-1 to TRBJ2-6; TRBD2 might be the D (6 bases). CDR3 length: 17 residues. Trimming left V 4 bases short and J 2 bases short, with 16 bases between. Germline CDR1 SGHRS, CDR2 YFSETQ.

A single count supports this clone. The chain's CDR3 is CASTLNGGDTASTDTQYF. As DNA, the CDR3 is TGTGCCAGTACCCTTAACGGTGGGGACACGGCTAGCACAGATACGCAGTATTTT. The chain is built from TRBV19 and TRBJ2-3; a possible D gene is TRBD1 (6 bases). CDR3 length: 18 residues. Trimming removed 7 bases at V and 0 bases at J, with 23 bases between. Germline V lookup: CDR1 LNHDA, CDR2 SQIVND (reference sequence).

V usage is TRBV7-9 and J usage is TRBJ2-7; 10 bases line up with TRBD1. Trimming at V came to 6 bases and at J to 6 bases, leaving 2 bases not matched to a gene. Looked up from germline, CDR1 is SEHNR and CDR2 is FQNEAQ (reference sequence). This CDR3 is built from 12 residues. The CDR3 loop reads CASSWDRGEQYF. Here the CDR3 DNA reads TGTGCCAGCAGTTGGGACAGGGGCGAGCAGTACTTC.

V gene TRBV2 combines with J gene TRBJ2-5; 9 nucleotides match TRBD2. This CDR3 spans 17 amino acids. V lost 7 bases, J lost 5 bases, and 17 bases stayed unmatched. Germline CDR1 is SNHLY and CDR2 is FYNNEI. CDR3 sequence reads: CASKLSSGGKERETQYF. In DNA, the CDR3 is TGTGCCAGCAAACTGAGTAGCGGGGGAAAAGAGAGGGAGACCCAGTACTTC.

V gene TRBV3-1 (or the pseudogene TRBV3-2) combines with J gene TRBJ2-7; 7 bases match TRBD1. The V gene end was trimmed by 4 bases and the J gene end by 9 bases; junction bases not matched to a gene: 6. Per germline, CDR1 LGHDT and CDR2 YNNKEL (reference sequence). The CDR3 covers 12 residues. In DNA, the CDR3 is TGTGCCAGCAGCCGAGAACAGGGGTCGCAGTACTTC. Translating it yields CASSREQGSQYF.